A single sample gave rise to the 29 T cell receptor beta chains below, sequenced in a study of cytomegalovirus exposure and HLA in healthy donors. Sequenced by immunoSEQ multiplex PCR; TCRdb stores in-frame clones only, minus some. The table has roughly 150,000 clones, 70% to 90% seen once. The sample taken for sequencing was PBMCs. The receptors derive from a woman aged 18-29 years in good health and CMV-seronegative.

A single count supports this clone. The V and J genes are TRBV5-1 and TRBJ2-1; D call uncertain. Trimming stripped 1 base from V and 5 bases from J, with 13 bases between. The CDR3 length is 15 residues. Germline loops: CDR1 SGHRS, CDR2 YFSETQ. The CDR3 DNA reads as TGCGCCAGCAGCTTGAGAGATCCGAGAGACAATGAGCAGTTCTTC. The encoded protein is CASSLRDPRDNEQFF. The full variable domain, its missing parts supplied by reference TRBV5-1 and TRBJ2-1, is KAGVTQTPRYLIKTRGQQVTLSCSPISGHRSVSWYQQTPGQGLQFLFEYFSETQRNKGNFPGRFSGRQFSNSRSEMNVSTLELGDSALYLCASSLRDPRDNEQFFGPGTRLTVL.

The genes are TRBV29-1 and TRBJ1-5; D is ambiguous. Germline V gene data show CDR1 as SQVTM and CDR2 as ANQGSEA. V dropped 2 bases and J dropped 6 bases, with 11 bases sitting between them. The CDR3 sequence is 13 residues long. CDR3 nucleotide sequence: TGCAGCGTTGAAAAACTCTACCTTCAGCCCCAGCATTTT. Encoded protein: CSVEKLYLQPQHF.

V is TRBV19 and J is TRBJ2-1, with D possibly TRBD2 on 5 matching bases. The CDR3 runs to 14 residues. CDR1 is LNHDA, CDR2 SQIVND, per germline (reference sequence). V lost 5 bases and J 6 bases, leaving 14 bases between the germline ends. The CDR3 coding sequence is TGTGCCAGTAGTCTAGCTCAAAGACTCAATGAGCAGTTCTTC. It codes for CASSLAQRLNEQFF.

V and J are TRBV18 and TRBJ2-7; TRBD2 is a possible D gene (6 bases). The CDR3 loop spans 15 amino acids. With 1 base removed from V and 5 bases from J, the gap between germline ends came to 15 bases. Germline CDR1 is KGHSH and CDR2 is LQKENI. This chain's CDR3 is CASSPRPGREDEQYF. CDR3 nucleotide sequence: TGTGCCAGCTCACCACGCCCGGGTAGGGAGGACGAGCAGTACTTC.

This rearrangement joins TRBV7-2 to TRBJ1-2, with TRBD1 matching over 7 bases. The germline gives CDR1 SGHTA, CDR2 FQGNSA. V was clipped by 2 bases and J by 6 bases; unmatched bases: 6. This CDR3 is built from 14 residues. CDR3 amino acids: CASSLNRGGDGYTF. The CDR3 DNA reads TGTGCCAGCAGCTTAAACAGGGGCGGGGATGGCTACACCTTC.

This chain links TRBV6-1 with TRBJ1-2; tentatively, D is TRBD1 (6 bases). Trimming left V 7 bases short and J 8 bases short, with 8 bases between. The CDR3 is made up of 10 amino acids. Germline CDR1 and CDR2: MNHNS and SASEGT. The CDR3 loop reads CASKGEGYTF. The DNA of the CDR3 is TGTGCCAGCAAGGGGGAAGGCTACACCTTC.

The chain couples TRBV10-3 to TRBJ2-7; 7 nucleotides line up with TRBD2. The ends lost 2 bases at V and 5 bases at J; junction bases unmatched: 6. Germline assignment: CDR1 ENHRY and CDR2 SYGVKD. This CDR3 has 14 amino acids. The CDR3 nucleotides read TGTGCCATCAGTGAGAGGGAGGGAAGGGACGAGCAGTACTTC. Amino acids: CAISEREGRDEQYF.

The chain employs TRBV15 and TRBJ1-4; 7 nucleotides align to TRBD1. Per germline, CDR1 LNHNV and CDR2 YYDKDF (reference sequence). The CDR3 totals 15 residues. Trimming took 3 bases from V and 8 from J; bases not matched to a gene: 9. The CDR3 DNA is TGTGCCACCAGCAGGGGGACAGTCCGAGAGGAAAAACTGTTTTTT. Translating it yields CATSRGTVREEKLFF.

CDR3 bases: TGTGCCAGCAGTGCCGGGACTACGATAGGATACACCTTC. Translating it yields CASSAGTTIGYTF. The chain has TRBV6-1 and TRBJ1-2; weak D call: TRBD1 (5 bases). Looked up from germline, CDR1 is MNHNS and CDR2 is SASEGT. V gave up 4 bases and J gave up 11 bases, with 17 bases separating them. The CDR3 contains 13 residues.

This sequence joins TRBV10-2 and TRBJ1-1; D is unresolved. V lost 8 bases and J 0 bases, leaving 7 bases between the germline ends. CDR3 length: 12 residues. The germline CDR1 and CDR2 sequences are WSHSY and SAAADI. The DNA for the CDR3 is TGCGCCAGCGCGGGTATGAACACTGAAGCTTTCTTT. Protein: CASAGMNTEAFF.

V and J are TRBV4-1 and TRBJ1-1; D may be TRBD1 (5 bases). This CDR3 comprises 15 residues. Trimming took 5 bases from V and 4 from J, leaving 17 bases between them. In germline, CDR1 is MGHRA, CDR2 YSYEKL. CDR3 sequence (DNA): TGCGCCAGCAGCGGGCTCGTTATAGGGGTCACTGAAGCTTTCTTT. Translated: CASSGLVIGVTEAFF.

The chain couples TRBV7-6 to TRBJ2-5; 7 nucleotides align to TRBD2. The CDR3 sequence is 15 residues long. With 5 bases clipped from V and 6 bases from J, the junction kept 12 bases outside the gene matches. CDR1 SGHVS and CDR2 FNYEAQ come from the germline V gene. The DNA for the CDR3 is TGTGCCAGCAGCCCGGGGACTACACTTCTAAAGACCCAGTACTTC. This sequence encodes CASSPGTTLLKTQYF. Together with reference TRBV7-6 and TRBJ2-5, the CDR3 gives the full variable domain: GAGVSQSPRYKVTKRGQDVALRCDPISGHVSLYWYRQALGQGPEFLTYFNYEAQQDKSGLPNDRFSAERPEGSISTLTIQRTEQRDSAMYRCASSPGTTLLKTQYFGPGTRLLVL.

V usage is TRBV19 and J usage is TRBJ1-3, with a tentative D call TRBD1 (6 bases). Germline CDR1 reads LNHDA; CDR2 reads SQIVND (reference sequence). V gave up 9 bases and J gave up 4 bases, with 19 bases separating them. The CDR3 is made up of 15 amino acids. The CDR3 DNA sequence: TGTGCCAGCACATCGGGACACTTATCCGGAAACACCATATATTTT. This codes for CASTSGHLSGNTIYF.

The chain recombines TRBV10-1 with TRBJ2-1; weak D call: TRBD2 (6 bases). Germline V gene data show CDR1 as WNHNN and CDR2 as SYGVQD (reference sequence). This CDR3 comprises 16 residues. With 10 bases removed from V and 3 bases from J, the gap between germline ends came to 22 bases. DNA for the CDR3: TGCGCCATTCGGGGGTACGGCGGGATAGTCTACAATGAGCAGTTCTTC. This encodes CAIRGYGGIVYNEQFF.

The V and J genes are TRBV27 and TRBJ2-5; TRBD2 matches at 7 bases. The CDR3 loop spans 14 amino acids. The V gene's germline CDR1 is MNHEY and CDR2 SMNVEV (reference sequence). V shed 3 bases and J 5 bases; nucleotides not matched to a gene: 6. DNA of the CDR3: TGTGCCAGCAGTTTCGGGGGGAGTAGGGAGACCCAGTACTTC. Amino acid sequence: CASSFGGSRETQYF.

The chain couples TRBV6-4 to TRBJ2-5; 9 bases agree with TRBD1. Per the germline V gene, CDR1 is MRHNA and CDR2 is SNTAGT. Unmatched junction bases numbered 9, after V lost 2 bases and J lost 5 bases. This CDR3 is built from 16 residues. The DNA for the CDR3 is TGTGCCAGCAGTGACGAGGCGGGACAGGGAAGGGAGACCCAGTACTTC. Its translation: CASSDEAGQGRETQYF.

V is TRBV27 and J is TRBJ1-2; no firm D call. V was clipped by 2 bases and J by 4 bases, with 8 bases between them. Per germline, CDR1 MNHEY and CDR2 SMNVEV (reference sequence). CDR3 length: 13 residues. CDR3 sequence reads: CASSLGGTYGYTF. CDR3 coding DNA: TGTGCCAGCAGTTTAGGAGGAACCTATGGCTACACCTTC.

CDR3 amino acids: CASSYGGRTYNEQFF. The CDR3 coding sequence is TGTGCCAGCAGCTACGGGGGGCGAACCTACAATGAGCAGTTCTTC. The V call is TRBV7-2, the J call TRBJ2-1, with D perhaps TRBD2 (7 bases). The germline CDR1 and CDR2 sequences are SGHTA and FQGNSA. V dropped 4 bases and J dropped 2 bases, with 12 bases sitting between them. The CDR3 contains 15 residues.

The J gene is TRBJ1-1, the V gene TRBV4-1; D gene ambiguous. There are 13 residues in the CDR3. Per the germline V gene, CDR1 is MGHRA and CDR2 is YSYEKL. Between the trimmed V and J ends, which lost 3 bases and 5 bases, there was a span of 10 bases. CDR3 region: CASSHYSGTEAFF. For the CDR3, the DNA is TGCGCCAGCAGCCATTACAGTGGGACTGAAGCTTTCTTT.

The chain links TRBV5-8 to TRBJ1-2, with D perhaps TRBD1 (6 bases). The CDR3 covers 13 residues. CDR1 and CDR2 from the germline V gene are SGHTS and YDEGEE. V was cut by 4 bases and J by 4 bases, with 11 bases left in between. The CDR3 DNA follows: TGTGCCAGCAGCGGGGACACGATCTATGGCTACACCTTC. Amino acid sequence: CASSGDTIYGYTF.

V usage is TRBV19 and J usage is TRBJ2-3, with D possibly TRBD2 on 5 matching bases. The germline V and J ends were trimmed by 3 bases and 1 base, with 11 bases remaining between them. The CDR3 contains 15 residues. From germline, CDR1 is LNHDA and CDR2 SQIVND (reference sequence). As DNA, the CDR3 is TGTGCCAGTAGTATCGGGGTTAGACGCACAGATACGCAGTATTTT. Protein sequence: CASSIGVRRTDTQYF.

The table lists this clone with a few counts. The chain joins TRBV4-2 to TRBJ2-3; D remains unclear. V was cut by 1 base and J by 4 bases, with 15 bases left in between. Germline CDR1 reads LGHNA; CDR2 reads YNFKEQ. The CDR3 is 16 residues long. CDR3 protein: CASSQGSARAPDTQYF. CDR3 bases: TGTGCCAGCAGCCAAGGAAGCGCTCGAGCCCCAGATACGCAGTATTTT.

This clone was counted a single time. The gene calls are TRBV9 and TRBJ1-2, with a tentative D call TRBD1 (6 bases). Germline V gene sequence: CDR1 SGDLS, CDR2 YYNGEE. V was pared by 2 bases and J by 5 bases, with 13 bases between. CDR3 length equals 14 residues. The CDR3 DNA is TGTGCCAGCAGCGTGAATGCAGGGGCATATGGCTACACCTTC. Its translation: CASSVNAGAYGYTF.

The chain is built from TRBV5-1 and TRBJ2-2, with 7 bases lining up with TRBD2. The V gene's germline CDR1 is SGHRS and CDR2 YFSETQ. V shed 1 base, J shed 4 bases, and the junction held 13 bases outside the gene matches. The CDR3 loop spans 18 amino acids. The CDR3 here is CASSLILAASGGTGELFF. The CDR3 DNA sequence: TGCGCCAGCAGCTTGATCCTAGCGGCCTCTGGGGGCACCGGGGAGCTGTTTTTT. The variable domain in full, with the rest retrieved from reference TRBV5-1 and TRBJ2-2, is KAGVTQTPRYLIKTRGQQVTLSCSPISGHRSVSWYQQTPGQGLQFLFEYFSETQRNKGNFPGRFSGRQFSNSRSEMNVSTLELGDSALYLCASSLILAASGGTGELFFGEGSRLTVL.

The chain links TRBV7-9 to TRBJ1-1, with a possible D match to TRBD1 (6 bases). Germline CDR1 SEHNR, CDR2 FQNEAQ (reference sequence). The CDR3 is made up of 13 amino acids. Trimming left V 6 bases short and J 5 bases short, with 13 bases between. This CDR3 reads CASREQGRTEAFF. CDR3 bases: TGTGCCAGCAGGGAACAGGGTCGGACTGAAGCTTTCTTT.

The chain is built from TRBV4-1 and TRBJ2-3; D may be TRBD1 (7 bases). Trimming took off 0 bases at V and 2 bases at J, with 15 bases between the two ends. Germline V gene lookup returns CDR1 MGHRA and CDR2 YSYEKL. This CDR3 region has 17 residues. CDR3 amino acids: CASSQDRETGPTDTQYF. CDR3 nucleotide sequence: TGCGCCAGCAGCCAAGATCGGGAGACAGGGCCCACAGATACGCAGTATTTT.

Only a few counts were recorded for this clone. This chain joins TRBV29-1 and TRBJ1-1; TRBD1 aligns across 8 bases. J lost 7 bases, V lost 3 bases, and 7 bases had no gene match. There are 13 residues in the CDR3. Germline-derived CDR1 and CDR2 are SQVTM and ANQGSEA. The CDR3 sequence is CSVDTGGDVEAFF. The CDR3 DNA follows: TGCAGCGTTGATACAGGGGGAGACGTTGAAGCTTTCTTT.

This chain uses TRBV9 with TRBJ2-1; possibly TRBD1 for D (6 bases). The germline V gene encodes CDR1 SGDLS and CDR2 YYNGEE. V lost 0 bases, J lost 0 bases, and 13 bases lay in between. The CDR3 is 17 residues long. CDR3 nucleotides: TGTGCCAGCAGCGTAGCAGGTGGACAGAGCTCCTACAATGAGCAGTTCTTC. It is translated as CASSVAGGQSSYNEQFF. Drawing the rest from reference TRBV9 and TRBJ2-1, the complete variable domain is DSGVTQTPKHLITATGQRVTLRCSPRSGDLSVYWYQQSLDQGLQFLIQYYNGEERAKGNILERFSAQQFPDLHSELNLSSLELGDSALYFCASSVAGGQSSYNEQFFGPGTRLTVL.

With respect to this clone: This specimen includes other DNA sequences encoding the same CDR3. The chain carries TRBV5-1 and TRBJ2-1, with 9 bases fitting TRBD1. Trimming took 4 bases from V and 7 from J; bases not matched to a gene: 3. This CDR3 is 13 amino acids long. CDR1 and CDR2 from the germline V gene are SGHRS and YFSETQ. The chain's CDR3 is CASSLDRGNEQFF. The DNA of the CDR3 is TGCGCCAGCAGCCTGGACAGGGGAAATGAGCAGTTCTTC. The entire variable domain, with the rest obtained from reference TRBV5-1 and TRBJ2-1, is as follows: KAGVTQTPRYLIKTRGQQVTLSCSPISGHRSVSWYQQTPGQGLQFLFEYFSETQRNKGNFPGRFSGRQFSNSRSEMNVSTLELGDSALYLCASSLDRGNEQFFGPGTRLTVL.